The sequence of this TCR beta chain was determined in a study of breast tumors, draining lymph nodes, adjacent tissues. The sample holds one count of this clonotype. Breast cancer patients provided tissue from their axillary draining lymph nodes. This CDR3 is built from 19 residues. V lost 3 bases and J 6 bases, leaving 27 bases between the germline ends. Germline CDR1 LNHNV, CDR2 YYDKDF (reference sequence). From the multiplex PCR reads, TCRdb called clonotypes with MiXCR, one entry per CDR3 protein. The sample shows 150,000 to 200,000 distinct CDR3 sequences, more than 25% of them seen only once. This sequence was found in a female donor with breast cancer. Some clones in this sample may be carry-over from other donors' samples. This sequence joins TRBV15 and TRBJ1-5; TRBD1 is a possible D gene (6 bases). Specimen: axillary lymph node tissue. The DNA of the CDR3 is TGTGCCACCAGCAGTGAAGCCCCCGGTTGGGGGGCGGACGGTCAGCCCCAGCATTTT. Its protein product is CATSSEAPGWGADGQPQHF.